The entry that follows covers one T cell receptor (beta chain) sequence. The data are from a study of blood T cell repertoires in COVID-19. This CDR3 region has 14 residues. V shed 1 base and J shed 5 bases, with 8 bases lying between them. CDR1 is SEHNR and CDR2 is FQNEAQ in the germline V gene (reference sequence). The method was immunoSEQ multiplex PCR; TCRdb's version includes in-frame clones alone and lacks a portion of them. The table includes roughly 230,000 clones, nearly 90% detected once. This chain connects TRBV7-9 to TRBJ1-4; D might be TRBD1 (5 bases). Sequenced: peripheral blood. The receptor comes from a woman in her fifties or sixties with COVID-19, enrolled during active disease. The CDR3 loop is CASSLGDWNEKLFF. CDR3 DNA sequence: TGTGCCAGCAGCTTAGGGGACTGGAATGAAAAACTGTTTTTT. The full variable domain, in which reference TRBV7-9 and TRBJ1-4 provide the parts outside the CDR3, is DTGVSQNPRHKITKRGQNVTFRCDPISEHNRLYWYRQTLGQGPEFLTYFQNEAQLEKSRLLSDRFSAERPKGSFSTLEIQRTEQGDSAMYLCASSLGDWNEKLFFGSGTQLSVL.